These 19 T cell receptor beta chains came from one sample sequenced in a study of PD-1 blockade in classical Hodgkin lymphoma. Only in-frame clones appear in the TCRdb table, and some are missing; sequencing was by immunoSEQ multiplex PCR. The profile shows around 100,000 clones, more than 85% of them singletons. Relapse was seen in all patients after autologous stem cell transplantation, and brentuximab vedotin exposure was variable. The sequences come from peripheral blood mononuclear cells (PBMCs), collected before the second cycle of nivolumab. These receptors were collected from a human donor with classical Hodgkin lymphoma.

The chain recombines TRBV6-6 with TRBJ2-7; 8 bases match TRBD1. CDR1 is MNHNY and CDR2 is SVGAGI in the germline V gene (reference sequence). V lost 5 bases, J lost 3 bases, and 3 bases stayed unmatched. CDR3 length equals 13 residues. CDR3 sequence reads: CASSKTGVYEQYF. In nucleotides, the CDR3 is TGTGCCAGCAGTAAGACAGGGGTCTACGAGCAGTACTTC.

This clone was recorded many times. The chain joins TRBV25-1 to TRBJ2-7; 8 bases agree with TRBD1. This CDR3 is 15 amino acids long. In germline, CDR1 is MGHDK, CDR2 SYGVNS. V shed 3 bases, J shed 5 bases, and the junction held 9 bases outside the gene matches. CDR3 residues: CASSDRTGRQDEQYF. In DNA form, the CDR3 reads TGTGCCAGCAGTGATCGGACAGGGCGACAGGACGAGCAGTACTTC.

The rearrangement uses TRBV7-3 and TRBJ2-7; TRBD1 aligns across 8 bases. The trim removed 5 bases at V and 1 base at J, leaving 4 bases unmatched. The CDR3 has 14 amino acids. CDR1 SGHTA and CDR2 FQGTGA come from the germline V gene. DNA of the CDR3: TGTGCCAGCAGCCGGGACAGGCAATCCTACGAGCAGTACTTC. Its protein product is CASSRDRQSYEQYF.

The chain employs TRBV5-1 and TRBJ1-5; TRBD1 matches at 8 bases. Germline assignment: CDR1 SGHRS and CDR2 YFSETQ. The J segment lost 5 bases and the V segment lost 6 bases, leaving 10 bases of the junction unmatched. The CDR3 is 15 amino acids. CDR3 nucleotide sequence: TGCGCCAGCAAAACTGGACAGGGATTGGATCAGCCCCAGCATTTT. Encoded protein: CASKTGQGLDQPQHF.

The CDR3: CASSIATGANVLTF. CDR3 DNA: TGTGCCAGTAGTATAGCAACTGGGGCCAACGTCCTGACTTTC. The J gene is TRBJ2-6, the V gene TRBV19; no definite D call. The germline V gene has CDR1 LNHDA and CDR2 SQIVND (reference sequence). Trimming pared 1 base from V and 2 bases from J, leaving 3 bases between. The CDR3 covers 14 residues. Drawing the rest from reference TRBV19 and TRBJ2-6, the complete variable domain is DGGITQSPKYLFRKEGQNVTLSCEQNLNHDAMYWYRQDPGQGLRLIYYSQIVNDFQKGDIAEGYSVSREKKESFPLTVTSAQKNPTAFYLCASSIATGANVLTFGAGSRLTVL.

J is TRBJ2-7 and V is TRBV28, with a possible D match to TRBD2 (5 bases). Trimming stripped 3 bases from V and 3 bases from J, with 6 bases between. This CDR3 spans 12 amino acids. Germline lookup yields CDR1 MDHEN and CDR2 SYDVKM. CDR3 nucleotides: TGTGCCAGCAGTTTGCGGGTCTACGAGCAGTACTTC. Protein: CASSLRVYEQYF.

The chain has TRBV4-3 and TRBJ2-2; no firm D call. This CDR3 region has 15 residues. Germline CDR1 is LGHNA and CDR2 is YSLEER. The germline V and J ends were trimmed by 4 bases and 6 bases, with 15 bases remaining between them. CDR3 sequence (DNA): TGCGCCAGCAGCCGGACGCCCCAGATTCCCGGGGAGCTGTTTTTT. It codes for CASSRTPQIPGELFF.

The J gene is TRBJ1-6, the V gene TRBV2; unclear D gene. The germline V and J ends were trimmed by 6 bases and 9 bases, with 18 bases remaining between them. The CDR3 extends over 15 amino acids. CDR1 is SNHLY, CDR2 FYNNEI, per germline. The CDR3 reads CASRARLGSSSPLHF. The CDR3 coding sequence is TGTGCCAGCAGAGCCCGGCTGGGTAGCAGTTCACCCCTCCACTTT. Full variable domain (rest looked up from reference TRBV2 and TRBJ1-6): EPEVTQTPSHQVTQMGQEVILRCVPISNHLYFYWYRQILGQKVEFLVSFYNNEISEKSEIFDDQFSVERPDGSNFTLKIRSTKLEDSAMYFCASRARLGSSSPLHFGNGTRLTVT.

The V and J genes are TRBV7-3 and TRBJ2-4, with D perhaps matching TRBD2 (7 bases). V was trimmed by 1 base and J by 13 bases, leaving 11 bases between them. This CDR3 is built from 12 residues. From germline, CDR1 is SGHTA and CDR2 FQGTGA. CDR3 nucleotides: TGTGCCAGCAGCTTAATTGGGGGGGCGCAGTACTTC. Translation gives CASSLIGGAQYF.

The chain recombines TRBV9 with TRBJ1-1; D is perhaps TRBD1 (5 bases). The CDR3 has 15 amino acids. CDR1 is SGDLS and CDR2 is YYNGEE in the germline V gene. Trimming shortened V by 0 bases and J by 1 base, and 10 bases separated the two germline ends. DNA of the CDR3: TGTGCCAGCAGCGTAGGGGGGGAAGGGAACACTGAAGCTTTCTTT. Translation gives CASSVGGEGNTEAFF.

The chain is built from TRBV10-3 and TRBJ2-3; no clear D gene. Germline V gene data show CDR1 as ENHRY and CDR2 as SYGVKD. The CDR3 runs 15 residues. Trimming took 3 bases from V and 0 from J, leaving 10 bases between them. CDR3 DNA: TGTGCCATCAGTGATTGGCAGCCTAGCACAGATACGCAGTATTTT. Protein product: CAISDWQPSTDTQYF.

The chain combines TRBV6-1 with TRBJ2-3; D unclear. The CDR3 contains 15 residues. Per germline, CDR1 MNHNS and CDR2 SASEGT. Trimming removed 2 bases from V and 0 bases from J, with 9 bases in between. The DNA for the CDR3 is TGTGCCAGCAGTGAATCCCCAGCTAGCACAGATACGCAGTATTTT. Protein sequence: CASSESPASTDTQYF.

The chain has TRBV11-2 and TRBJ2-5, with D maybe TRBD2 (6 bases). This CDR3 has 16 amino acids. Germline lookup yields CDR1 SGHAT and CDR2 FQNNGV. Trimming left V 4 bases short and J 0 bases short, with 15 bases between. The CDR3 DNA follows: TGTGCCAGCAGCTCCCGCGGGACCTGGGACCAAGAGACCCAGTACTTC. Translating gives CASSSRGTWDQETQYF.

The V and J genes are TRBV30 and TRBJ1-6, with D tentatively TRBD1 (5 bases). CDR1 is GTSNPN, CDR2 SVGIG, per germline (reference sequence). V lost 4 bases and J 0 bases, leaving 19 bases between the germline ends. The CDR3 extends over 18 amino acids. The CDR3 bases are TGTGCCTGGAAAGCGGGACTATTTTTTTCCTCCTATAATTCACCCCTCCACTTT. Its protein is CAWKAGLFFSSYNSPLHF.

V usage is TRBV19 and J usage is TRBJ1-6; no clear D gene. The CDR3 is 15 amino acids. CDR1 LNHDA and CDR2 SQIVND come from the germline V gene (reference sequence). Trimming took off 8 bases at V and 0 bases at J, with 11 bases between the two ends. The CDR3 DNA reads TGTGCCAGTGACCACGGAAGCTCCTATAATTCACCCCTCCACTTT. It yields the protein CASDHGSSYNSPLHF.

The chain is built from TRBV29-1 and TRBJ1-2, with D unresolved. The CDR3 runs 15 residues. The V end was cut by 3 bases, the J end by 0 bases, with 14 bases between. CDR1 SQVTM and CDR2 ANQGSEA come from the germline V gene. The DNA of the CDR3 is TGCAGCGTTGAGGGCCTCCCCCGAGCTAACTATGGCTACACCTTC. Residues: CSVEGLPRANYGYTF.

V is TRBV19 and J is TRBJ1-4; D gene unclear. V dropped 10 bases and J dropped 8 bases, with 26 bases sitting between them. In germline, CDR1 is LNHDA, CDR2 SQIVND (reference sequence). This CDR3 spans 16 amino acids. The CDR3 loop reads CATRSHQPWMEEKLFF. DNA for the CDR3: TGTGCCACCCGTAGCCACCAGCCTTGGATGGAGGAAAAACTGTTTTTT.

CDR3 DNA sequence: TGTGCCAGCAGCGTCGGAGCTTGGGGGGCCGGGGAGCTGTTTTTT. Translated, it gives CASSVGAWGAGELFF. This chain joins TRBV9 and TRBJ2-2; D perhaps matches TRBD2 (6 bases). Germline V CDR1 and CDR2: SGDLS, YYNGEE. The CDR3 loop spans 15 amino acids. V dropped 2 bases and J dropped 6 bases, with 14 bases sitting between them.

The chain carries TRBV4-1 and TRBJ2-7, with 9 bases identical to TRBD1. Germline V gene lookup returns CDR1 MGHRA and CDR2 YSYEKL. The length of the CDR3 is 15 residues. The V and J ends lost 5 bases and 2 bases, in that order; junction bases with no gene match: 7. The CDR3 nucleotides are TGCGCCAGCAGCGAACAGGGGGCAGGGGCCTACGAGCAGTACTTC. Translated, it gives CASSEQGAGAYEQYF.